This entry lists 24 T cell receptor beta chains sequenced from one sample in a study of T-cell reconstitution after alpha-beta-depleted transplantation in children. During its preparation, the TCRbeta library received unique molecular identifiers. Via MiXCR, TCRdb re-called the PCR reads, giving one row per CDR3 protein. The sample consists of hundreds of thousands of distinct CDR3 sequences, approximately 16% of them appearing once. Sequencing used PBMCs from the stem cell graft donor, obtained from the stem cell graft. These receptors originate from a human donor who donated a stem cell graft to a child with acute myeloid leukemia.

The gene calls are TRBV7-9 and TRBJ2-7; D is ambiguous. Germline assignment: CDR1 SEHNR and CDR2 FQNEAQ (reference sequence). V gave up 3 bases and J gave up 6 bases, with 9 bases separating them. The CDR3 consists of 12 residues. This chain's CDR3 is CASSLLPGEQYF. The CDR3 DNA follows: TGTGCCAGCAGCTTGCTCCCAGGCGAGCAGTACTTC. The entire variable domain, with the rest obtained from reference TRBV7-9 and TRBJ2-7, is as follows: DTGVSQNPRHKITKRGQNVTFRCDPISEHNRLYWYRQTLGQGPEFLTYFQNEAQLEKSRLLSDRFSAERPKGSFSTLEIQRTEQGDSAMYLCASSLLPGEQYFGPGTRLTVT.

This clonotype was recorded a few times. The chain recombines TRBV12-3 or TRBV12-4 with TRBJ1-2; maybe TRBD1 (5 bases). The CDR3 extends over 15 amino acids. Trimming pared 2 bases from V and 8 bases from J, leaving 18 bases between. The CDR3 loop is CASSLIIGDSYGYTF. For the CDR3, the DNA is TGTGCCAGCAGTTTAATTATAGGGGACTCCTACGGCTACACCTTC.

V and J are TRBV7-2 and TRBJ1-5; D is unresolved. This CDR3 is 14 amino acids long. Germline V CDR1 and CDR2: SGHTA, FQGNSA. V was clipped by 5 bases and J by 7 bases, with 15 bases between them. The CDR3 loop is CASSTRRIEQPQHF. The CDR3, as DNA: TGTGCCAGCAGCACCCGCAGAATCGAGCAGCCCCAGCATTTT.

This clonotype was observed a few times. The chain has TRBV27 and TRBJ2-1; the D is unclear. The CDR3 consists of 16 residues. Germline V gene data show CDR1 as MNHEY and CDR2 as SMNVEV (reference sequence). Between the trimmed V and J ends, which lost 2 bases and 0 bases, there was a span of 11 bases. This chain's CDR3 is CASSLTAQSSYNEQFF. The CDR3 DNA follows: TGTGCCAGCAGTTTAACTGCCCAGAGCTCCTACAATGAGCAGTTCTTC.

This clonotype turned up a few times. The chain carries TRBV6-5 and TRBJ2-3; 10 nucleotides align to TRBD2. V was pared by 2 bases and J by 6 bases, with 5 bases of the junction left unmatched. This CDR3 contains 15 residues. Per the germline V gene, CDR1 is MNHEY and CDR2 is SVGAGI. CDR3: CASSYGGLAQDTQYF. In DNA form, the CDR3 reads TGTGCCAGCAGTTACGGGGGACTAGCGCAGGATACGCAGTATTTT.

V and J are TRBV24-1 and TRBJ2-2, with D hard to call. The germline gives CDR1 KGHDR, CDR2 SFDVKD. The CDR3 is 13 amino acids. V was pared by 7 bases and J by 4 bases, with 9 bases between. The DNA of the CDR3 is TGTGCCACCAGCGTCCCTATCACCGGGGAGCTGTTTTTT. This codes for CATSVPITGELFF.

In this sample, this clonotype turned up a few times. The rearrangement links TRBV28 to TRBJ2-5; D is undetermined. Germline CDR1 MDHEN, CDR2 SYDVKM. V was pared by 4 bases and J by 5 bases, with 17 bases between. There are 15 residues in the CDR3. The CDR3 loop is CASSWRPGSAETQYF. The CDR3 region has the DNA TGTGCCAGCAGTTGGCGGCCAGGCTCGGCGGAGACCCAGTACTTC.

This clonotype was found many times. The chain carries TRBV15 and TRBJ2-7, with 10 bases aligning to TRBD2. The V segment lost 0 bases and the J segment 3 bases; nucleotides outside the gene matches: 2. The CDR3 loop spans 15 amino acids. In germline, CDR1 is LNHNV, CDR2 YYDKDF (reference sequence). CDR3: CATSRDKRGGYEQYF. The CDR3 bases are TGTGCCACCAGCAGAGATAAGCGGGGGGGCTACGAGCAGTACTTC.

This clonotype was detected ten times or more. The chain recombines TRBV20-1 with TRBJ1-5, with D hard to call. Germline V lookup: CDR1 DFQATT, CDR2 SNEGSKA (reference sequence). The CDR3 has 14 amino acids. V was clipped by 1 base and J by 7 bases, with 14 bases between them. As DNA, the CDR3 is TGCAGTGCTAGAGTAGGCAGAGAGGTGCAGCCCCAGCATTTT. This encodes CSARVGREVQPQHF.

This clonotype has at least ten counts. The chain has TRBV20-1 and TRBJ1-2, with 7 bases matching TRBD1. The germline gives CDR1 DFQATT, CDR2 SNEGSKA (reference sequence). The CDR3 runs to 11 residues. V dropped 6 bases and J dropped 7; count of bases not matched to a gene: 5. The CDR3 reads CSAQGDGGYTF. In nucleotides, the CDR3 is TGCAGTGCCCAGGGGGATGGTGGCTACACCTTC.

Only a few counts were recorded for this clonotype. The J gene is TRBJ2-2, the V gene TRBV7-9; 7 nucleotides match TRBD1. The germline V gene encodes CDR1 SEHNR and CDR2 FQNEAQ (reference sequence). V shed 5 bases, J shed 7 bases, and the junction held 4 bases outside the gene matches. This CDR3 has 13 residues. The CDR3 is CASSDRVGGELFF. DNA for the CDR3: TGTGCCAGCAGCGACAGGGTCGGCGGGGAGCTGTTTTTT.

V and J are TRBV20-1 and TRBJ2-2, with TRBD2 matching 7 bases. This CDR3 has 16 amino acids. Germline CDR1 reads DFQATT; CDR2 reads SNEGSKA (reference sequence). The V gene end was trimmed by 3 bases and the J gene end by 1 base; junction bases not matched to a gene: 8. This CDR3 reads CSARGRLAENTGELFF. The CDR3, as DNA: TGCAGTGCTAGGGGTAGACTAGCCGAGAACACCGGGGAGCTGTTTTTT.

This clonotype was seen at least ten times. The V and J genes are TRBV20-1 and TRBJ1-1, with D perhaps TRBD1 (6 bases). From germline, CDR1 is DFQATT and CDR2 SNEGSKA (reference sequence). The CDR3 totals 13 residues. V dropped 6 bases and J dropped 0 bases, with 11 bases sitting between them. The CDR3 nucleotides read TGCAGTGCGGCCGGGACATTGAACACTGAAGCTTTCTTT. It codes for CSAAGTLNTEAFF.

The chain recombines TRBV5-1 with TRBJ2-2; TRBD2 matches 13 bases. The CDR3 sequence is 15 residues long. Germline V gene sequence: CDR1 SGHRS, CDR2 YFSETQ. J was trimmed by 10 bases and V by 3 bases; bases with no gene match: 6. In nucleotides, the CDR3 is TGCGCCAGCAGCTCGACTAGCGGGGGGAATATGGAGCTGTTTTTT. This sequence encodes CASSSTSGGNMELFF.

The chain has TRBV29-1 and TRBJ2-5, with 12 bases aligning to TRBD2. Germline loops: CDR1 SQVTM, CDR2 ANQGSEA. This CDR3 contains 15 residues. The V segment lost 7 bases and the J segment 4 bases; nucleotides outside the gene matches: 10. Here the CDR3 DNA reads TGCAGCGCCGGACTAGCGGGGATATCAGGAGAGACCCAGTACTTC. Protein sequence: CSAGLAGISGETQYF.

Many counts were recorded for this clonotype. The rearrangement joins TRBV20-1 to TRBJ2-3, with a weak D call TRBD1 (5 bases). The CDR3 has 14 amino acids. The V gene lost 0 bases and the J gene lost 2 bases, with 9 bases spanning the gap. The germline V gene has CDR1 DFQATT and CDR2 SNEGSKA (reference sequence). CDR3 bases: TGCAGTGCTAGAGATCTAGGGGCCACAGATACGCAGTATTTT. Its protein product is CSARDLGATDTQYF.

A few counts support this clonotype. The V call is TRBV20-1, the J call TRBJ2-1; no firm D call. Germline V gives CDR1 DFQATT, CDR2 SNEGSKA (reference sequence). Trimming cost V 1 base and J 10 bases, with 8 bases left between them. The CDR3 contains 11 residues. DNA for the CDR3: TGCAGTGCTAGAGCTACGGAAGAGCAGTTCTTC. As protein: CSARATEEQFF.

V is TRBV20-1 and J is TRBJ1-2; D is unclear. With 2 bases removed from V and 4 bases from J, the gap between germline ends came to 8 bases. The germline V gene has CDR1 DFQATT and CDR2 SNEGSKA (reference sequence). The CDR3 contains 12 residues. The CDR3 is CSARWSSYGYTF. As DNA, the CDR3 is TGCAGTGCTAGATGGAGCAGCTATGGCTACACCTTC.

The V and J genes are TRBV11-2 and TRBJ2-3; unclear D gene. In germline, CDR1 is SGHAT, CDR2 FQNNGV. The length of the CDR3 is 17 residues. V lost 0 bases, J lost 0 bases, and 13 bases lay in between. This CDR3 is CASSLEARWASTDTQYF. CDR3 coding DNA: TGTGCCAGCAGCTTAGAGGCCAGGTGGGCTAGCACAGATACGCAGTATTTT.

This clonotype was seen repeatedly, ten times or more. V and J are TRBV20-1 and TRBJ1-2; 9 bases are a match to TRBD1. This CDR3 has 13 residues. Trimming cost V 6 bases and J 4 bases; bases outside gene matches: 6. Germline V gene sequence: CDR1 DFQATT, CDR2 SNEGSKA (reference sequence). The CDR3 is CSAWTGEGYGYTF. Here the CDR3 DNA reads TGCAGTGCCTGGACAGGGGAAGGCTATGGCTACACCTTC.

This clonotype was detected only a few times. The junction shows a germline mismatch at one end, possibly a read error. V is TRBV12-3 or TRBV12-4 and J is TRBJ2-3; D is uncertain. CDR3 length equals 16 residues. CDR3: CASSLGLLAATDTQYF. The DNA for the CDR3 is TGTGCCAGCAGCTTAGGGTTGCTGGCGGCTACAGATACGCAGTATTTT.

This clonotype was seen at least ten times. This chain uses TRBV20-1 with TRBJ2-2, with D unclear. The length of the CDR3 is 13 residues. Germline V gene sequence: CDR1 DFQATT, CDR2 SNEGSKA (reference sequence). The V end lost 5 bases, the J end lost 6 bases, and 13 bases lay between the germline ends. This chain's CDR3 is CSAPASFPGELFF. CDR3 nucleotides: TGCAGTGCTCCGGCTTCTTTCCCCGGGGAGCTGTTTTTT.

At least ten counts were recorded for this clonotype. The J gene is TRBJ2-1, the V gene TRBV20-1; a weak D match, TRBD2 (5 bases). Trimming pared 0 bases from V and 9 bases from J, leaving 15 bases between. Germline assignment: CDR1 DFQATT and CDR2 SNEGSKA (reference sequence). This CDR3 comprises 14 residues. CDR3 sequence (DNA): TGCAGTGCTAGAGAGGACCACATAGGGAGTGAGCAGTTCTTC. It is translated as CSAREDHIGSEQFF.

The chain uses TRBV12-2 and TRBJ2-3; TRBD1 is taken as the D call from the table, unchecked against the DNA. TRBV12-2 is shown as a pseudogene. CDR3 size: 17 residues. CDR3 DNA sequence: TGTGCAAGTCGCTTAGTTGTCCGTCGCGGGGTCCCAGATACGCAGTATTTT. The encoded protein is CASRLVVRRGVPDTQYF.